The 7 T cell receptor beta chains reported below all come from one sample, sequenced in a study of cytomegalovirus exposure and HLA in healthy donors. PCR employed 60 Vbeta and 13 Jbeta primers. Clones were sequenced by immunoSEQ multiplex PCR, and TCRdb holds only the in-frame ones, with some missing. The sample has roughly 100,000 clones; approximately 69% are singletons. Sequences were obtained from PBMCs. Receptors were obtained from a man under 40 in good health and CMV-seronegative.

This rearrangement joins TRBV9 to TRBJ2-5; 10 bases agree with TRBD2. The CDR3 runs to 16 residues. Germline loops: CDR1 SGDLS, CDR2 YYNGEE. Trimming took 3 bases from V and 7 from J; bases not matched to a gene: 12. The CDR3 bases are TGTGCCAGCAGCGCCGGGACTAGCGTCGGCCAGGGGACCCAGTACTTC. Translation: CASSAGTSVGQGTQYF. The variable domain in full, completed from reference TRBV9 and TRBJ2-5, reads DSGVTQTPKHLITATGQRVTLRCSPRSGDLSVYWYQQSLDQGLQFLIQYYNGEERAKGNILERFSAQQFPDLHSELNLSSLELGDSALYFCASSAGTSVGQGTQYFGPGTRLLVL.

This sequence joins TRBV11-2 and TRBJ2-3; D unresolved. Germline loops: CDR1 SGHAT, CDR2 FQNNGV. V dropped 5 bases and J dropped 0 bases, with 6 bases sitting between them. The CDR3 spans 13 residues. CDR3 in amino acids: CASSRGSTDTQYF. CDR3 nucleotide sequence: TGTGCCAGCAGCCGCGGTAGCACAGATACGCAGTATTTT.

There are a few counts of this clone. The rearrangement joins TRBV7-2 to TRBJ2-7, with 7 bases identical to TRBD1. This CDR3 contains 13 residues. CDR1 and CDR2 from the germline V gene are SGHTA and FQGNSA. V lost 1 base and J lost 6; bases outside the gene matches: 3. CDR3 sequence reads: CASSLDRGSEQYF. The CDR3 nucleotides read TGTGCCAGCAGCTTAGACAGGGGAAGCGAGCAGTACTTC.

This clone was observed a handful of times. The chain couples TRBV4-2 to TRBJ1-4; possible D gene TRBD1, 6 bases. This CDR3 has 15 amino acids. Germline V lookup: CDR1 LGHNA, CDR2 YNFKEQ. V gave up 4 bases and J gave up 8 bases, with 17 bases separating them. CDR3 DNA: TGTGCCAGCAGCCGTACGGGGGGGCCGGGGGAAAAACTGTTTTTT. Protein: CASSRTGGPGEKLFF.

The chain links TRBV10-1 to TRBJ1-2, with D unresolved. There are 14 residues in the CDR3. Trimming left V 1 base short and J 7 bases short, with 13 bases between. CDR1 and CDR2 from the germline V gene are WNHNN and SYGVQD (reference sequence). CDR3 DNA: TGCGCCAGCAGTGAGTTTGGACCAGGAGGTGGCTACACCTTC. Amino acids: CASSEFGPGGGYTF.

The rearrangement links TRBV7-2 to TRBJ1-5, with TRBD1 as a possible D gene (6 bases). With 2 bases removed from V and 4 bases from J, the gap between germline ends came to 21 bases. The CDR3 sequence is 18 residues long. Germline CDR1 is SGHTA and CDR2 is FQGNSA. For the CDR3, the DNA is TGTGCCAGCAGCTTATGGGGGCGGGAGTTTGAGGGGAATCAGCCCCAGCATTTT. Its translation: CASSLWGREFEGNQPQHF.

The chain combines TRBV5-1 with TRBJ2-7, with 10 bases identical to TRBD2. J lost 7 bases, V lost 3 bases, and 13 bases had no gene match. CDR1 is SGHRS, CDR2 YFSETQ, per germline. CDR3 length: 16 amino acids. Here the CDR3 reads CASSSPSGSTPGEQYF. The CDR3 coding sequence is TGCGCCAGCAGCTCCCCTAGCGGGAGTACCCCGGGAGAGCAGTACTTC.